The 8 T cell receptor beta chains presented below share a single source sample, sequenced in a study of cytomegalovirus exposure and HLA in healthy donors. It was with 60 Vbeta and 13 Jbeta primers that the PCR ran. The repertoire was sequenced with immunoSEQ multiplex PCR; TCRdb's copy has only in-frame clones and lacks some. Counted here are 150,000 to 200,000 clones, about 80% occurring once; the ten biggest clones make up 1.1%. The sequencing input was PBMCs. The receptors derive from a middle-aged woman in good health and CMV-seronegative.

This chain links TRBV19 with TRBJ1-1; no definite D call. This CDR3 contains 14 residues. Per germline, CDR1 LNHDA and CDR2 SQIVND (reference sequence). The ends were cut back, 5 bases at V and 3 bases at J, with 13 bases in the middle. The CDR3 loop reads CASSPRDKYTEAFF. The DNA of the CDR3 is TGTGCCAGTAGTCCCAGAGACAAATACACTGAAGCTTTCTTT. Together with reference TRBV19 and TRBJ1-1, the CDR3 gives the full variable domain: DGGITQSPKYLFRKEGQNVTLSCEQNLNHDAMYWYRQDPGQGLRLIYYSQIVNDFQKGDIAEGYSVSREKKESFPLTVTSAQKNPTAFYLCASSPRDKYTEAFFGQGTRLTVV.

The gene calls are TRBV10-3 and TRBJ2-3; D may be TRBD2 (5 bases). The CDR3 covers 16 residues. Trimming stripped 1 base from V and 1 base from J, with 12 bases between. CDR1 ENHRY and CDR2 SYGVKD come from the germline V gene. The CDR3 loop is CAISEWKAGGTDTQYF. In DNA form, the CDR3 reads TGTGCCATCAGTGAGTGGAAAGCCGGGGGCACAGATACGCAGTATTTT.

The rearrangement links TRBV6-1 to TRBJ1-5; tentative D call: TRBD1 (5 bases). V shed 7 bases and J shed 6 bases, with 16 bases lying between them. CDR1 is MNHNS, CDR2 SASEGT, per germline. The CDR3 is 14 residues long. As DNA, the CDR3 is TGTGCCAGCACCCTAGATGGGGCACGTCAGCCCCAGCATTTT. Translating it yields CASTLDGARQPQHF.

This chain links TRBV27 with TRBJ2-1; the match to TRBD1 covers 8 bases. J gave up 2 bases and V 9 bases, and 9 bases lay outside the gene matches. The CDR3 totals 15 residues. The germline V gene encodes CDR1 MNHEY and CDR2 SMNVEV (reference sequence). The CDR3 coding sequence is TGTGCCAGTAGAAAGGACAGGGAAGCCTACAATGAGCAGTTCTTC. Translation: CASRKDREAYNEQFF.

For the CDR3, the DNA is TGTGCCAGTAGTCCTACCCGGGGAAGGAGGAGCACCTTC. It is translated as CASSPTRGRRSTF. J is TRBJ1-2 and V is TRBV19, with D hard to call. There are 13 residues in the CDR3. Germline CDR1 is LNHDA and CDR2 is SQIVND (reference sequence). V shed 5 bases and J shed 13 bases, with 20 bases lying between them.

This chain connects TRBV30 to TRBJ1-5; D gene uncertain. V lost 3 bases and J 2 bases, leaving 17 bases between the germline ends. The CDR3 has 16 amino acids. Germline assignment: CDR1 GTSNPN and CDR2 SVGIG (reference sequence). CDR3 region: CAWSAGSYRRNQPQHF. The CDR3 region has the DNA TGTGCCTGGAGCGCCGGTAGTTACAGACGCAATCAGCCCCAGCATTTT.

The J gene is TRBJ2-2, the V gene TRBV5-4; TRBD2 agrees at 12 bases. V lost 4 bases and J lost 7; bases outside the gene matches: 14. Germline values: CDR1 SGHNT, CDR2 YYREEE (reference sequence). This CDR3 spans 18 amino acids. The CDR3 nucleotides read TGTGCCAGCAGCCCTACCGTAACTAGCGGGAGGTCGGGCGGGGAGCTGTTTTTT. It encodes CASSPTVTSGRSGGELFF.

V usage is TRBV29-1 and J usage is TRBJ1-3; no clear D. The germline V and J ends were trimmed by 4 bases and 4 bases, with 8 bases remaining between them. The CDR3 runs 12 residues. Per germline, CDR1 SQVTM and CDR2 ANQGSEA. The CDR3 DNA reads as TGCAGCGTTGTGGAGACGGGAAACACCATATATTTT. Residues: CSVVETGNTIYF.